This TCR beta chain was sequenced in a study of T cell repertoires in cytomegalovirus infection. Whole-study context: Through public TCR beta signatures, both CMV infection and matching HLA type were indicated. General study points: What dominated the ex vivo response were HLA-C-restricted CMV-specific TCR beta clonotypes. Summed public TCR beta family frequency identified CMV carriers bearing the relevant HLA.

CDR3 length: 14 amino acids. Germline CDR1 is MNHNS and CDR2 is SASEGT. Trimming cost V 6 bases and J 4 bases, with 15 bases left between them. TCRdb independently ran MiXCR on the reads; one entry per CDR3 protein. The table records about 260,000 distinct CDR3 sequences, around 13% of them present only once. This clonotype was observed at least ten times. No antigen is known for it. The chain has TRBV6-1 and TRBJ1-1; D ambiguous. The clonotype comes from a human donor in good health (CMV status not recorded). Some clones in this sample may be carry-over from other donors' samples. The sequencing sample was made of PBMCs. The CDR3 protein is CASSESPTITEAFF. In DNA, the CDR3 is TGTGCCAGCAGCGAAAGCCCCACAATCACTGAAGCTTTCTTT.